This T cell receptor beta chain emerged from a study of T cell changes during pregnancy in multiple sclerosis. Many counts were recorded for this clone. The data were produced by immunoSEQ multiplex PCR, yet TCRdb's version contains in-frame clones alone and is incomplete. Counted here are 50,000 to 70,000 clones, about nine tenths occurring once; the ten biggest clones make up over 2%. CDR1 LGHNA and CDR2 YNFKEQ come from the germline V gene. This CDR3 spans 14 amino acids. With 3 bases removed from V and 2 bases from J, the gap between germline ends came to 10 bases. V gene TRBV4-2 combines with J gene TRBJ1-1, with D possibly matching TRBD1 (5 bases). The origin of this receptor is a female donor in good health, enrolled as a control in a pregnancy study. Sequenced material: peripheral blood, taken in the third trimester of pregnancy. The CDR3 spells CASSHLQENTEAFF. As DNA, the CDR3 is TGTGCCAGCAGCCACTTACAGGAAAACACTGAAGCTTTCTTT.